These 28 T cell receptor beta chains originate from one sample sequenced in a study of blood T cell repertoires in COVID-19. Assay used: immunoSEQ multiplex PCR; TCRdb lists only in-frame clones, some missing. The sample consists of about 160,000 clones, approximately 77% of them appearing once. Material: PBMCs or T cells enriched from blood (not recorded which). The source is a man between 60 and 75 years old who had recovered from COVID-19.

The rearrangement links TRBV21-1 to TRBJ2-3; no check of the table's D call, TRBD2, against the DNA was made. TRBV21-1 has pseudogene status. The CDR3 contains 13 residues. Written as DNA, the CDR3 is TGTGCCAGCAGCAGGGCGGGGCTGAATACGCAGTATTTT. Translation: CASSRAGLNTQYF.

The chain joins TRBV27 to TRBJ2-7, with D maybe TRBD2 (5 bases). The CDR3 extends over 17 amino acids. Per germline, CDR1 MNHEY and CDR2 SMNVEV (reference sequence). V was pared by 4 bases and J by 5 bases, with 24 bases between. CDR3 nucleotides: TGTGCCAGCAGTTCACTTAGTGGTCCTAGCTTAAAGAACGAGCAGTACTTC. Its translation: CASSSLSGPSLKNEQYF.

This clone occurred a few times. This chain links TRBV5-4 with TRBJ1-2; D call uncertain. The germline V and J ends were trimmed by 1 base and 1 base, with 5 bases remaining between them. The length of the CDR3 is 13 residues. Germline V gives CDR1 SGHNT, CDR2 YYREEE (reference sequence). The CDR3: CASSLNGNYGYTF. CDR3 bases: TGTGCCAGCAGCTTGAACGGTAACTATGGCTACACCTTC. The variable domain in full, with the rest retrieved from reference TRBV5-4 and TRBJ1-2, is ETGVTQSPTHLIKTRGQQVTLRCSSQSGHNTVSWYQQALGQGPQFIFQYYREEENGRGNFPPRFSGLQFPNYSSELNVNALELDDSALYLCASSLNGNYGYTFGSGTRLTVV.

A remark on this clone: The same CDR3 is also encoded by other DNA sequences in this sample. The CDR3 DNA reads as TGCGCCAGCAGCCCTGGACAGGGCGGGGATACGCAGTATTTT. The encoded protein is CASSPGQGGDTQYF. The V call is TRBV5-1, the J call TRBJ2-3; 8 bases map to TRBD1. Trimming at V came to 4 bases and at J to 6 bases, leaving 7 bases not matched to a gene. The germline V gene has CDR1 SGHRS and CDR2 YFSETQ. The CDR3 sequence is 14 residues long. Drawing the rest from reference TRBV5-1 and TRBJ2-3, the complete variable domain is KAGVTQTPRYLIKTRGQQVTLSCSPISGHRSVSWYQQTPGQGLQFLFEYFSETQRNKGNFPGRFSGRQFSNSRSEMNVSTLELGDSALYLCASSPGQGGDTQYFGPGTRLTVL.

This clone was observed a single time. The chain has TRBV5-8 and TRBJ1-1; D uncertain. Trimming shortened V by 1 base and J by 0 bases, and 19 bases separated the two germline ends. CDR3 length: 18 residues. The germline CDR1 and CDR2 sequences are SGHTS and YDEGEE. This chain's CDR3 is CASSLSEIRSPMNTEAFF. CDR3 in DNA: TGTGCCAGCAGCTTGTCAGAAATCCGCAGTCCAATGAACACTGAAGCTTTCTTT.

This clone has just a few counts. This CDR3 is CASSLGGPGGEQFF. As DNA, the CDR3 is TGTGCCAGCAGCTTAGGTGGTCCGGGGGGTGAGCAGTTCTTC. This chain joins TRBV7-9 and TRBJ2-1; 7 nucleotides align to TRBD2. The CDR3 runs to 14 residues. Looked up from germline, CDR1 is SEHNR and CDR2 is FQNEAQ (reference sequence). J lost 9 bases, V lost 1 base, and 6 bases had no gene match. Together with reference TRBV7-9 and TRBJ2-1, the CDR3 gives the full variable domain: DTGVSQNPRHKITKRGQNVTFRCDPISEHNRLYWYRQTLGQGPEFLTYFQNEAQLEKSRLLSDRFSAERPKGSFSTLEIQRTEQGDSAMYLCASSLGGPGGEQFFGPGTRLTVL.

This clone was counted between two and nine times. The rearrangement joins TRBV28 to TRBJ1-5; D unclear. The CDR3 covers 16 residues. Germline lookup yields CDR1 MDHEN and CDR2 SYDVKM. V gave up 2 bases and J gave up 0 bases, with 11 bases separating them. CDR3 coding DNA: TGTGCCAGCAGTTTACCCCGAGGGTTTAGCAATCAGCCCCAGCATTTT. The encoded protein is CASSLPRGFSNQPQHF. Complete variable domain (other parts from reference TRBV28 and TRBJ1-5): DVKVTQSSRYLVKRTGEKVFLECVQDMDHENMFWYRQDPGLGLRLIYFSYDVKMKEKGDIPEGYSVSREKKERFSLILESASTNQTSMYLCASSLPRGFSNQPQHFGDGTRLSIL.

A single count supports this clone. The rearrangement joins TRBV4-2 to TRBJ2-7; 9 bases are shared with TRBD1. CDR3 length: 16 amino acids. Germline lookup yields CDR1 LGHNA and CDR2 YNFKEQ. V lost 2 bases and J lost 2; bases outside the gene matches: 7. CDR3 amino acids: CASSQPSGTGTYEQYF. CDR3 in DNA: TGTGCCAGCAGCCAACCGTCTGGGACAGGGACCTACGAGCAGTACTTC.

This chain uses TRBV28 with TRBJ2-3; TRBD2 agrees at 7 bases. CDR3 length: 15 amino acids. Per germline, CDR1 MDHEN and CDR2 SYDVKM. V was clipped by 7 bases and J by 4 bases; unmatched bases: 11. In DNA, the CDR3 is TGTGCCAGCACCCGGGACTACCCTGTGGCAGATACGCAGTATTTT. This codes for CASTRDYPVADTQYF.

The chain recombines TRBV12-5 with TRBJ2-1; TRBD2 matches 7 bases. CDR3 length: 15 residues. The J segment lost 10 bases and the V segment lost 7 bases, leaving 16 bases of the junction unmatched. CDR1 LGHNT and CDR2 FRNRAP come from the germline V gene. The CDR3 loop is CASAHGTTSRGEQFF. The DNA for the CDR3 is TGTGCTAGTGCCCATGGGACTACATCCCGAGGGGAGCAGTTCTTC.

The gene calls are TRBV6-5 and TRBJ1-6; tentatively, D is TRBD1 (6 bases). The CDR3 contains 15 residues. Trimming stripped 6 bases from V and 6 bases from J, with 15 bases between. From germline, CDR1 is MNHEY and CDR2 SVGAGI. The CDR3: CASSVSAGANSPLHF. In DNA form, the CDR3 reads TGTGCCAGCAGCGTGTCGGCAGGGGCTAATTCACCCCTCCACTTT.

The chain recombines TRBV7-9 with TRBJ2-5; a possible D gene is TRBD1 (5 bases). Trimming removed 5 bases at V and 4 bases at J, with 17 bases between. The CDR3 loop spans 15 amino acids. The germline V gene has CDR1 SEHNR and CDR2 FQNEAQ (reference sequence). The CDR3 loop is CASSPPDSDGETQYF. Here the CDR3 DNA reads TGTGCCAGCAGCCCCCCCGACAGCGATGGAGAGACCCAGTACTTC.

This clone was seen only once. The chain combines TRBV6-5 with TRBJ1-1; D is perhaps TRBD1 (5 bases). The CDR3 length is 14 residues. V was shortened by 8 bases and J by 2 bases, with 15 bases between the two germline ends. Germline V lookup: CDR1 MNHEY, CDR2 SVGAGI. The CDR3 DNA is TGTGCCAGCTCATGGCAGGGAGGAAACACTGAAGCTTTCTTT. It yields the protein CASSWQGGNTEAFF.

The chain recombines TRBV30 with TRBJ2-3, with D perhaps TRBD1 (6 bases). This CDR3 is built from 13 residues. Germline V gives CDR1 GTSNPN, CDR2 SVGIG (reference sequence). V lost 5 bases, J lost 3 bases, and 12 bases lay in between. Written as DNA, the CDR3 is TGTGCCTGGGTAGCACAGGGTACAGATACGCAGTATTTT. This sequence encodes CAWVAQGTDTQYF. The whole variable domain, remainder taken from reference TRBV30 and TRBJ2-3, is SQTIHQWPATLVQPVGSPLSLECTVEGTSNPNLYWYRQAAGRGLQLLFYSVGIGQISSEVPQNLSASRPQDRQFILSSKKLLLSDSGFYLCAWVAQGTDTQYFGPGTRLTVL.

V usage is TRBV20-1 and J usage is TRBJ2-7; a weak D match, TRBD2 (5 bases). With 6 bases removed from V and 2 bases from J, the gap between germline ends came to 8 bases. This CDR3 region has 11 residues. Per germline, CDR1 DFQATT and CDR2 SNEGSKA (reference sequence). CDR3: CSAGMAYEQYF. The DNA for the CDR3 is TGCAGTGCCGGGATGGCCTACGAGCAGTACTTC.

V gene TRBV5-1 combines with J gene TRBJ1-2, with TRBD1 matching over 7 bases. Trimming took 5 bases from V and 4 from J; bases not matched to a gene: 14. From germline, CDR1 is SGHRS and CDR2 YFSETQ. CDR3 length: 16 amino acids. CDR3 protein: CASSLGSMTGPYGYTF. In nucleotides, the CDR3 is TGCGCCAGCAGTTTAGGCTCCATGACAGGGCCCTATGGCTACACCTTC.

The sample holds one count of this clone. The chain recombines TRBV12-3 or TRBV12-4 with TRBJ2-7, with TRBD1 identical over 7 bases. The junction had 5 bases not matched to a gene; V was cut back by 9 bases and J by 3 bases. This CDR3 comprises 12 residues. CDR3 DNA: TGTGCCAGTGGACAGGAAATCTACGAGCAGTACTTC. Translation: CASGQEIYEQYF.

This clone was counted once. CDR3 protein: CASTGTDGAPPYEQYF. CDR3 DNA sequence: TGTGCCAGTACCGGGACAGATGGAGCACCCCCCTACGAGCAGTACTTC. The chain joins TRBV27 to TRBJ2-7; 7 nucleotides line up with TRBD1. The junction had 16 bases not matched to a gene; V was cut back by 9 bases and J by 2 bases. Looked up from germline, CDR1 is MNHEY and CDR2 is SMNVEV (reference sequence). This CDR3 spans 16 amino acids.

The chain combines TRBV6-1 with TRBJ1-5; 10 positions match TRBD1. This CDR3 is 16 amino acids long. Trimming at V came to 4 bases and at J to 2 bases, leaving 5 bases not matched to a gene. Germline CDR1 is MNHNS and CDR2 is SASEGT. The CDR3 DNA reads as TGTGCCAGCAGTGGGATAGGGACAGGGGGCAATCAGCCCCAGCATTTT. It encodes CASSGIGTGGNQPQHF.

The DNA for the CDR3 is TGTGCCAGCAGTGATCCGGGACAGGTATCTCCAGATACGCAGTATTTT. Translating it yields CASSDPGQVSPDTQYF. V is TRBV2 and J is TRBJ2-3, with 8 bases aligning to TRBD1. J gave up 4 bases and V 3 bases, and 9 bases lay outside the gene matches. This CDR3 contains 16 residues. Germline CDR1 is SNHLY and CDR2 is FYNNEI.

V is TRBV7-9 and J is TRBJ2-5, with TRBD1 matching over 7 bases. Looked up from germline, CDR1 is SEHNR and CDR2 is FQNEAQ (reference sequence). The V gene end was trimmed by 2 bases and the J gene end by 4 bases; junction bases not matched to a gene: 7. The CDR3 consists of 15 residues. CDR3 in amino acids: CASSLMVPGGETQYF. In DNA form, the CDR3 reads TGTGCCAGCAGCTTAATGGTGCCAGGGGGAGAGACCCAGTACTTC.

J is TRBJ1-1 and V is TRBV28; D might be TRBD1 (5 bases). CDR3 length: 11 residues. Germline V gene data show CDR1 as MDHEN and CDR2 as SYDVKM. V gave up 2 bases and J gave up 11 bases, with 9 bases separating them. Written as DNA, the CDR3 is TGTGCCAGCAGTTTAGTGGGGGGGGCTTTCTTT. This sequence encodes CASSLVGGAFF.

The chain recombines TRBV6-5 with TRBJ2-7; 8 bases align to TRBD1. Germline V gene lookup returns CDR1 MNHEY and CDR2 SVGAGI. This CDR3 spans 16 amino acids. Germline trimming cut 4 bases from V and 7 bases from J; bases unmatched to any gene: 15. In nucleotides, the CDR3 is TGTGCCAGCAGTTCGACTGCCGGGACAGGTACCCGGGAGCAGTACTTC. Translation gives CASSSTAGTGTREQYF.

The rearrangement joins TRBV2 to TRBJ1-4; D possibly corresponds to TRBD1 (6 bases). There are 15 residues in the CDR3. From germline, CDR1 is SNHLY and CDR2 FYNNEI. V lost 6 bases and J lost 7, with 18 bases in between. CDR3 in DNA: TGTGCCAGCAGCGCCGGGACATCGCCGAGTGAAAAACTGTTTTTT. Translating gives CASSAGTSPSEKLFF.

This clone has more than one count but fewer than ten. The V gene is TRBV5-4, the J gene TRBJ1-3, with TRBD1 as a possible D gene (5 bases). V lost 4 bases to trimming and J lost 1 base, with 9 bases between them. The CDR3 totals 14 residues. The germline V gene encodes CDR1 SGHNT and CDR2 YYREEE (reference sequence). This CDR3 reads CASSKGVSGNTIYF. Written as DNA, the CDR3 is TGTGCCAGCAGCAAAGGGGTTTCTGGAAACACCATATATTTT.

This clone appeared once. The chain employs TRBV5-5 and TRBJ1-1, with 7 bases fitting TRBD1. From germline, CDR1 is SGHKS and CDR2 YYEKEE (reference sequence). J gave up 4 bases and V 0 bases, and 3 bases lay outside the gene matches. The length of the CDR3 is 14 residues. CDR3 nucleotides: TGTGCCAGCAGCTTGGAGGGGGCGGGCACTGAAGCTTTCTTT. Translation gives CASSLEGAGTEAFF.

The CDR3 bases are TGTGTCCGGGGGGCAAAGCCCCAGCATTTT. Its translation is CVRGAKPQHF. J is TRBJ1-5 and V is TRBV12-5, with TRBD1 as a possible D gene (6 bases). Per germline, CDR1 LGHNT and CDR2 FRNRAP. This CDR3 comprises 10 residues.

The J gene is TRBJ1-2, the V gene TRBV7-9, with D possibly being TRBD1 (5 bases). This CDR3 region has 15 residues. Trimming pared 0 bases from V and 8 bases from J, leaving 16 bases between. Germline assignment: CDR1 SEHNR and CDR2 FQNEAQ (reference sequence). CDR3 nucleotides: TGTGCCAGCAGCTTAGCGCAGGCCTCGGGGGGAGGCTACACCTTC. Residues: CASSLAQASGGGYTF.